This is a list of T cell receptor beta chains from one sample in a study of OX40 agonist ivuxolimab in advanced cancers. TCRdb's copy holds only in-frame clones and misses some; the assay was immunoSEQ multiplex PCR. The sample lists fewer than 85,000 clones, 75% to 90% occurring once. Sequencing used CD4+ or CD8+ T cells sorted from blood, obtained in a trial of the OX40 agonist ivuxolimab. The receptors were sampled from an adult with an advanced solid tumor such as melanoma, head and neck, liver or kidney cancer. The CDR3 runs from the conserved cysteine through the conserved F or W. A D gene is named only where the DNA matches it firmly. Not all rows give a size; the values are once, few, many and, for expanded clones, a class.

V: TRBV28
D: TRBD1
size: -
J: TRBJ2-7
CDR3: CASEGDHRGSYEQYF
DNA: TGTGCCAGTGAAGGGGATCACAGGGGCTCCTACGAGCAGTACTTC

V: TRBV5-4
D: -
size: -
J: TRBJ2-5
CDR3: CASTTESTDDSQYF
DNA: TGTGCCAGCACCACAGAGTCGACAGATGACTCCCAGTACTTC

V: TRBV11-1
D: -
size: -
J: TRBJ2-7
CDR3: CASSLTGTSYYEQYF
DNA: TGTGCCAGCTCCTTGACCGGGACAAGCTACTACGAGCAGTACTTC

V: TRBV7-6
D: TRBD1
size: -
J: TRBJ2-7
CDR3: CASSKQGIRSYEQYF
DNA: TGTGCCAGCAGCAAACAGGGGATCAGGTCCTACGAGCAGTACTTC

V: TRBV14
D: -
size: -
J: TRBJ2-5
CDR3: CASSQDRSSGETQYF
DNA: TGTGCCAGCAGCCAAGATAGAAGTTCGGGAGAGACCCAGTACTTC

V: TRBV11-3
D: -
size: -
J: TRBJ2-1
CDR3: CASNHPSKLLTYNEQFF
DNA: TGTGCCAGCAACCACCCTAGCAAACTGTTGACCTACAATGAGCAGTTCTTC

V: TRBV7-3
D: TRBD1
size: -
J: TRBJ1-1
CDR3: CASSKDRRNTEAFF
DNA: TGTGCCAGCAGCAAGGACAGGAGGAACACTGAAGCTTTCTTT

V: TRBV5-1
D: -
size: -
J: TRBJ1-3
CDR3: CASSETQLSGNTIYF
DNA: TGCGCCAGCAGCGAAACCCAGCTTTCTGGAAACACCATATATTTT

V: TRBV19
D: -
size: -
J: TRBJ1-2
CDR3: CASRLGGGGYTF
DNA: TGTGCCAGTAGGCTTGGGGGAGGAGGCTACACCTTC

V: TRBV11-2
D: -
size: -
J: TRBJ2-3
CDR3: CASSLGLAYSTDTQYF
DNA: TGTGCCAGCAGCTTAGGGCTAGCGTATAGCACAGATACGCAGTATTTT

V: TRBV19
D: -
size: -
J: TRBJ2-1
CDR3: CASSIMASAYNEQFF
DNA: TGTGCCAGTAGTATTATGGCTAGCGCCTACAATGAGCAGTTCTTC

V: TRBV6-5
D: TRBD1
size: -
J: TRBJ1-4
CDR3: CASRAGQGGNEKLFF
DNA: TGTGCCAGCAGGGCGGGACAGGGAGGGAACGAAAAACTGTTTTTT

V: TRBV20-1
D: -
size: -
J: TRBJ2-1
CDR3: CSARPLNEQFF
DNA: TGCAGTGCTAGACCCCTCAATGAGCAGTTCTTC

V: TRBV27
D: -
size: -
J: TRBJ2-5
CDR3: CASNPGTGPETQYF
DNA: TGTGCCTCAAACCCCGGGACGGGGCCAGAGACCCAGTACTTC

V: TRBV11-2
D: -
size: few
J: TRBJ2-5
CDR3: CASSLVLGGGGTQYF
DNA: TGTGCCAGCAGCTTAGTCCTAGGAGGGGGCGGGACCCAGTACTTC

V: TRBV5-4
D: -
size: -
J: TRBJ2-1
CDR3: CASSLVLAGNEQFF
DNA: TGTGCCAGCAGCTTGGTCCTAGCAGGGAATGAGCAGTTCTTC

V: TRBV7-8
D: -
size: -
J: TRBJ2-3
CDR3: CASSLNQATDTQYF
DNA: TGTGCCAGCAGCTTAAACCAAGCCACAGATACGCAGTATTTT

V: TRBV4-2
D: TRBD1
size: -
J: TRBJ2-1
CDR3: CASSQDVSGQGDEQFF
DNA: TGTGCCAGCAGCCAAGATGTTAGCGGACAGGGCGATGAGCAGTTCTTC

V: TRBV7-2
D: -
size: -
J: TRBJ1-1
CDR3: CASSSNPGKGAFF
DNA: TGTGCCAGCAGCTCCAATCCAGGAAAAGGAGCTTTCTTT

V: TRBV27
D: TRBD1
size: -
J: TRBJ2-1
CDR3: CASKPGQGYNEQFF
DNA: TGTGCCAGCAAACCGGGACAGGGGTACAATGAGCAGTTCTTC

V: TRBV5-1
D: TRBD2
size: -
J: TRBJ2-5
CDR3: CASSTPQLAGVSETQYF
DNA: TGCGCCAGCAGCACCCCCCAACTAGCGGGAGTTTCGGAGACCCAGTACTTC

V: TRBV7-6
D: -
size: -
J: TRBJ1-1
CDR3: CASRRVAATEAFF
DNA: TGTGCCAGCCGCCGTGTGGCAGCCACTGAAGCTTTCTTT

V: TRBV6-4
D: -
size: -
J: TRBJ2-2
CDR3: CASSASVAGAANTGELFF
DNA: TGTGCCAGCAGTGCCAGTGTGGCAGGCGCTGCGAACACCGGGGAGCTGTTTTTT

V: TRBV4-1
D: -
size: -
J: TRBJ1-1
CDR3: CASSAGDFRAEAFF
DNA: TGCGCCAGCAGCGCGGGGGATTTTCGCGCTGAAGCTTTCTTT

V: TRBV4-1
D: TRBD1
size: once
J: TRBJ2-5
CDR3: CASSQVLGGQGTQYF
DNA: TGCGCCAGCAGCCAAGTGCTCGGGGGACAGGGGACCCAGTACTTC

V: TRBV18
D: TRBD2
size: -
J: TRBJ2-4
CDR3: CASSPSGRFGKNIQYF
DNA: TGTGCCAGCTCACCAAGCGGGAGGTTCGGCAAAAACATTCAGTACTTC

V: TRBV14
D: TRBD2
size: -
J: TRBJ2-7
CDR3: CASSPQGGEGVLEQYF
DNA: TGTGCCAGCAGCCCCCAGGGCGGGGAGGGCGTTTTGGAGCAGTACTTC

V: TRBV2
D: -
size: -
J: TRBJ2-7
CDR3: CASAQLRGTPASYEQYF
DNA: TGTGCCAGCGCCCAACTGCGTGGGACCCCAGCCTCCTACGAGCAGTACTTC

V: TRBV7-8
D: -
size: -
J: TRBJ2-7
CDR3: CASSLFSEQYF
DNA: TGTGCCAGCAGCTTATTTTCCGAGCAGTACTTC

V: TRBV30
D: -
size: -
J: TRBJ2-4
CDR3: CAWSVGGKDKNIQYF
DNA: TGTGCCTGGAGTGTAGGGGGTAAAGACAAAAACATTCAGTACTTC

V: TRBV12-2
D: -
size: -
J: TRBJ2-3
CDR3: CASRPRGVGGFTDTQYF
DNA: TGTGCAAGTCGCCCTCGGGGGGTGGGGGGCTTCACAGATACGCAGTATTTT

V: TRBV7-9
D: -
size: -
J: TRBJ2-5
CDR3: CASSLEAVGETQYF
DNA: TGTGCCAGCAGCTTAGAGGCAGTGGGGGAGACCCAGTACTTC

V: TRBV9
D: TRBD2
size: -
J: TRBJ2-7
CDR3: CASSRSGLAEYEQYF
DNA: TGTGCCAGCAGCAGATCGGGACTAGCTGAATACGAGCAGTACTTC

V: TRBV28
D: -
size: -
J: TRBJ2-3
CDR3: CASSLSGVPPDTQYF
DNA: TGTGCCAGCAGTTTATCAGGGGTCCCACCAGATACGCAGTATTTT

V: TRBV30
D: -
size: -
J: TRBJ1-1
CDR3: CASQRNRGVEAFF
DNA: TGTGCCTCGCAACGCAACCGGGGAGTGGAAGCTTTTTTT

V: TRBV6-5
D: -
size: -
J: TRBJ2-5
CDR3: CASSASQETQYF
DNA: TGTGCCAGCTCGGCATCCCAAGAGACCCAGTACTTC

V: TRBV7-7
D: TRBD1
size: -
J: TRBJ2-5
CDR3: CASSNQAGGQETQYF
DNA: TGTGCTAGCAGCAATCAAGCAGGGGGACAAGAGACCCAGTACTTC

V: TRBV27
D: TRBD1
size: -
J: TRBJ1-5
CDR3: CASSRLQGENQPQHF
DNA: TGTGCCAGCAGTCGATTACAGGGGGAAAATCAGCCCCAGCATTTT

V: TRBV30
D: -
size: -
J: TRBJ2-4
CDR3: CAWSPMAGKNIQYF
DNA: TGTGCCTGGAGTCCTATGGCGGGAAAAAACATTCAGTACTTC

V: TRBV5-4
D: -
size: -
J: TRBJ2-7
CDR3: CASSFGLSEQYF
DNA: TGTGCCAGCAGCTTTGGCCTCTCCGAGCAGTACTTC

V: TRBV5-6
D: -
size: -
J: TRBJ2-4
CDR3: CASSLVQGHIQYF
DNA: TGTGCCAGCAGCTTGGTCCAGGGTCACATTCAGTACTTC

V: TRBV27
D: -
size: once
J: TRBJ2-1
CDR3: CASSFEGRSYNEQFF
DNA: TGTGCCAGCAGTTTTGAGGGCCGCTCCTACAATGAGCAGTTCTTC

V: TRBV5-1
D: TRBD2
size: -
J: TRBJ2-3
CDR3: CASSGLAGGGDTQYF
DNA: TGCGCCAGCAGTGGACTAGCGGGAGGAGGGGATACGCAGTATTTT

V: TRBV30
D: -
size: -
J: TRBJ2-7
CDR3: CAWSQNRDEQYF
DNA: TGTGCCTGGAGTCAGAACAGGGACGAGCAGTACTTC

V: TRBV28
D: -
size: -
J: TRBJ2-7
CDR3: CASSLSGYEQYF
DNA: TGTGCCAGCAGTTTAAGTGGGTACGAGCAGTACTTC

V: TRBV2
D: TRBD1
size: -
J: TRBJ1-6
CDR3: CARNGQANSPLHF
DNA: TGTGCCAGAAACGGACAGGCTAATTCACCCCTCCACTTT

V: TRBV10-2
D: -
size: -
J: TRBJ2-7
CDR3: CASSEVRFTYEQYF
DNA: TGCGCCAGCAGTGAGGTCAGGTTCACCTACGAGCAGTACTTC

V: TRBV7-9
D: TRBD1
size: -
J: TRBJ2-3
CDR3: CASSFDRGRQDTQYF
DNA: TGTGCCAGCAGTTTCGACAGGGGGCGTCAAGATACGCAGTATTTT